Below are 19 T cell receptor beta chains sequenced from a single sample in a study of T cell repertoires in cytomegalovirus infection. TCRdb reprocessed the reads with MiXCR, giving one entry per CDR3 protein. Here the sample spans about 530,000 distinct CDR3 sequences, about 30% being singletons. The sequencing input was PBMCs. Every receptor here comes from a human donor in good health (CMV status not recorded). Some clones in this sample may be carry-over from other donors' samples.

The chain combines TRBV6-6 with TRBJ2-5; 9 positions agree with TRBD1. Germline V gene lookup returns CDR1 MNHNY and CDR2 SVGAGI (reference sequence). The CDR3 is 14 amino acids. Losses at the gene ends were 6 bases for V and 0 bases for J; bases not matched to a gene: 2. CDR3 protein: CASRRDRDQETQYF. The CDR3 bases are TGTGCCAGCAGGAGGGACAGGGACCAAGAGACCCAGTACTTC.

This rearrangement joins TRBV11-2 to TRBJ2-1; D remains ambiguous. CDR3 size: 12 residues. V was clipped by 5 bases and J by 5 bases, with 7 bases between them. Germline V gives CDR1 SGHAT, CDR2 FQNNGV. CDR3 nucleotides: TGTGCCAGCAGCCCGGTAAACAATGAGCAGTTCTTC. Protein sequence: CASSPVNNEQFF.

The genes are TRBV4-2 and TRBJ1-1; D remains unclear. The germline V gene has CDR1 LGHNA and CDR2 YNFKEQ. This CDR3 has 13 residues. The V and J ends lost 6 bases and 0 bases respectively, with 8 bases between them. The CDR3 reads CASSRLLNTEAFF. The CDR3 nucleotides are TGTGCCAGCAGTCGACTTCTGAACACTGAAGCTTTCTTT.

This clonotype was seen more than once but under ten times. In nucleotides, the CDR3 is TGTGCCAGCAGCTTAGGGCTAGCGGCTCTAGCCAAAAACATTCAGTACTTC. This encodes CASSLGLAALAKNIQYF. This sequence joins TRBV7-9 and TRBJ2-4; 7 nucleotides line up with TRBD2. Germline CDR1 reads SEHNR; CDR2 reads FQNEAQ (reference sequence). The V and J ends lost 1 base and 0 bases, in that order; junction bases with no gene match: 6. The CDR3 totals 17 residues.

This clonotype was recorded many times. J is TRBJ1-1 and V is TRBV7-3; D is unclear. V was trimmed by 5 bases and J by 6 bases, leaving 13 bases between them. CDR3 length: 13 residues. Germline V gene data show CDR1 as SGHTA and CDR2 as FQGTGA. CDR3 amino acids: CASSQNQDAEAFF. Here the CDR3 DNA reads TGTGCCAGCAGCCAAAACCAGGACGCTGAAGCTTTCTTT. The variable domain in full, completed from reference TRBV7-3 and TRBJ1-1, reads GAGVSQTPSNKVTEKGKYVELRCDPISGHTALYWYRQSLGQGPEFLIYFQGTGAADDSGLPNDRFFAVRPEGSVSTLKIQRTERGDSAVYLCASSQNQDAEAFFGQGTRLTVV.

This rearrangement joins TRBV29-1 to TRBJ2-1; 10 nucleotides match TRBD1. The CDR3 length is 15 residues. The junction had 12 bases not matched to a gene; V was cut back by 7 bases and J by 6 bases. Germline CDR1 reads SQVTM; CDR2 reads ANQGSEA. CDR3 amino acids: CSAATGGDGFNEQFF. CDR3 sequence (DNA): TGCAGCGCCGCGACAGGGGGCGACGGATTCAATGAGCAGTTCTTC.

There are a few counts of this clonotype. This chain joins TRBV7-9 and TRBJ1-4; tentative D call: TRBD1 (5 bases). The V gene lost 5 bases and the J gene lost 5 bases, with 12 bases spanning the gap. This CDR3 is 14 amino acids long. Germline loops: CDR1 SEHNR, CDR2 FQNEAQ (reference sequence). The CDR3 protein is CASSGAGGNEKLFF. CDR3 sequence (DNA): TGTGCCAGCAGCGGGGCTGGGGGAAATGAAAAACTGTTTTTT.

This rearrangement joins TRBV11-2 to TRBJ2-1; 9 nucleotides align to TRBD2. J was trimmed by 4 bases and V by 1 base; bases with no gene match: 5. Looked up from germline, CDR1 is SGHAT and CDR2 is FQNNGV. The CDR3 sequence is 16 residues long. CDR3 DNA: TGTGCCAGCAGCTTAGCGGGACTAGCAGTTTACAATGAGCAGTTCTTC. Translated, it gives CASSLAGLAVYNEQFF.

This clonotype was counted only a few times. The chain employs TRBV20-1 and TRBJ1-5; D remains ambiguous. V was shortened by 3 bases and J by 0 bases, with 15 bases between the two germline ends. The germline V gene encodes CDR1 DFQATT and CDR2 SNEGSKA (reference sequence). This CDR3 comprises 16 residues. The CDR3 loop is CSARPLASRSNQPQHF. DNA of the CDR3: TGCAGTGCTAGGCCCCTGGCTTCGCGTAGCAATCAGCCCCAGCATTTT.

The chain is built from TRBV20-1 and TRBJ2-1; TRBD2 matches at 9 bases. V shed 6 bases, J shed 7 bases, and the junction held 10 bases outside the gene matches. This CDR3 is 14 amino acids long. Germline V gene sequence: CDR1 DFQATT, CDR2 SNEGSKA (reference sequence). The CDR3: CSAAGSGSINEQFF. The CDR3 nucleotides read TGCAGTGCCGCCGGTAGCGGGAGTATAAATGAGCAGTTCTTC.

This clonotype showed up just a few times. This chain uses TRBV7-6 with TRBJ1-1; maybe TRBD1 (6 bases). This CDR3 has 15 residues. Trimming left V 5 bases short and J 0 bases short, with 13 bases between. The germline V gene has CDR1 SGHVS and CDR2 FNYEAQ. CDR3 bases: TGTGCCAGCAGCAGCCACAGGGACGTGAACACTGAAGCTTTCTTT. Protein sequence: CASSSHRDVNTEAFF.

The chain has TRBV29-1 and TRBJ1-5, with TRBD1 as a possible D gene (6 bases). The CDR3 has 14 amino acids. V dropped 4 bases and J dropped 3 bases, with 13 bases sitting between them. From germline, CDR1 is SQVTM and CDR2 ANQGSEA. The CDR3 reads CSVAEGQLNQPQHF. CDR3 nucleotides: TGCAGCGTTGCGGAAGGACAGCTCAATCAGCCCCAGCATTTT.

This clonotype was recorded a few times. This chain uses TRBV29-1 with TRBJ1-1, with D hard to call. The V end lost 7 bases, the J end lost 0 bases, and 9 bases lay between the germline ends. CDR1 SQVTM and CDR2 ANQGSEA come from the germline V gene. The CDR3 runs to 12 residues. The CDR3 nucleotides read TGCAGCGCTCGAAGGGTGAACACTGAAGCTTTCTTT. This encodes CSARRVNTEAFF.

In this sample, this clonotype turned up a few times. This chain uses TRBV6-5 with TRBJ2-1, with 13 bases aligning to TRBD2. The CDR3 loop spans 15 amino acids. V dropped 7 bases and J dropped 3; count of bases not matched to a gene: 3. Germline CDR1 is MNHEY and CDR2 is SVGAGI. The CDR3 protein is CASKRLAGGYNEQFF. CDR3 nucleotides: TGTGCCAGCAAGAGACTAGCGGGGGGCTACAATGAGCAGTTCTTC.

The chain combines TRBV29-1 with TRBJ2-7; 9 bases fit TRBD2. Germline CDR1 and CDR2: SQVTM and ANQGSEA. V lost 5 bases, J lost 0 bases, and 11 bases stayed unmatched. There are 16 residues in the CDR3. The CDR3 is CSVRGGAGGISYEQYF. CDR3 coding DNA: TGCAGCGTTAGAGGGGGAGCGGGAGGTATCTCCTACGAGCAGTACTTC.

The CDR3 DNA reads as TGTGCCAGCTCGCCTCCGGGCCCCGGGACTAGCGGGAGCAATGAGCAGTTCTTC. Residues: CASSPPGPGTSGSNEQFF. The V call is TRBV18, the J call TRBJ2-1, with 14 nucleotides matching TRBD2. With V trimmed by 6 bases and J by 6 bases, 13 bases remained unmatched. Germline CDR1 and CDR2: KGHSH and LQKENI. CDR3 size: 18 residues. The variable domain in full, completed from reference TRBV18 and TRBJ2-1, reads NAGVMQNPRHLVRRRGQEARLRCSPMKGHSHVYWYRQLPEEGLKFMVYLQKENIIDESGMPKERFSAEFPKEGPSILRIQQVVRGDSAAYFCASSPPGPGTSGSNEQFFGPGTRLTVL.

The chain carries TRBV3-1 and TRBJ1-5; D gene unclear. The CDR3 totals 16 residues. Trimming removed 0 bases from V and 2 bases from J, with 11 bases in between. Germline CDR1 and CDR2: LGHDT and YNNKEL (reference sequence). The CDR3 loop reads CASSQDFGSGNQPQHF. The CDR3, as DNA: TGTGCCAGCAGCCAAGATTTCGGAAGTGGCAATCAGCCCCAGCATTTT.

The chain is built from TRBV6-4 and TRBJ1-6; 9 bases agree with TRBD1. With 3 bases clipped from V and 9 bases from J, the junction kept 6 bases outside the gene matches. The CDR3 runs to 15 residues. Germline assignment: CDR1 MRHNA and CDR2 SNTAGT. CDR3 DNA sequence: TGTGCCAGCAGTGAACAGGGGGCTTCTGGTTCACCCCTCCACTTT. It specifies CASSEQGASGSPLHF.

This sequence joins TRBV10-3 and TRBJ1-3; D perhaps matches TRBD1 (5 bases). Trimming cost V 6 bases and J 0 bases, with 15 bases left between them. From germline, CDR1 is ENHRY and CDR2 SYGVKD. This CDR3 is built from 16 residues. The CDR3 sequence: CAIRPEGESSGNTIYF. CDR3 in DNA: TGTGCCATCAGACCGGAAGGGGAGAGCTCTGGAAACACCATATATTTT.